This T cell receptor beta chain was identified in a study of blood T cell repertoires in COVID-19. Trimming left V 3 bases short and J 5 bases short, with 12 bases between. The CDR3 consists of 15 residues. Germline values: CDR1 KGHDR, CDR2 SFDVKD. As handled by the study authors: Amplification of reference gene primers was used by the study to estimate nucleated cell counts. The table came from immunoSEQ multiplex PCR; TCRdb's copy has only in-frame clones and leaves some out. That table supplies the V and J calls and clone size; D and trimming were determined from the DNA. The table records some 200,000 clones, roughly 82% of them present only once.

This sequence joins TRBV24-1 and TRBJ1-4; possible D gene TRBD1, 6 bases. This sequence originates from a man aged 35-49 years who had recovered from COVID-19. Input material: PBMCs or T cells enriched from blood (not recorded which). CDR3 bases: TGTGCCACCAGTGATGCTGCGGGGGCGAATGAAAAACTGTTTTTT. The encoded protein is CATSDAAGANEKLFF.